This T cell receptor beta chain was documented in a study of blood T cell repertoires in COVID-19. Study-level background: Samples representing acute and convalescent COVID-19 were sourced from the United States, Italy and Spain. Nucleic acid was either cDNA or gDNA, and it came from T cells, B-cell-depleted T cells, or PBMCs.

The CDR3 has 13 amino acids. V was pared by 7 bases and J by 6 bases, with 5 bases of the junction left unmatched. CDR1 ENHRY and CDR2 SYGVKD come from the germline V gene. In the study's own analysis: Counts of nucleated cells, estimated from reference gene primer amplification, were obtained. Sequencing was performed with immunoSEQ multiplex PCR; in TCRdb, only in-frame clones are kept and a portion is missing. V and J calls and clone size are those listed in that table; D and trimming were worked out from the DNA. This sample yields fewer than 100,000 clones, of which about 86% are seen a single time; about 16% belongs to the top ten.

This sequence joins TRBV10-3 and TRBJ2-3, with 9 bases identical to TRBD2. This TCR came from a human donor in a cohort sampled during active COVID-19. The sequenced sample was peripheral blood. The CDR3 region has the DNA TGTGCCATCACGGGACTAGCAGGTGATACGCAGTATTTT. Protein: CAITGLAGDTQYF.